The 10 T cell receptor beta chains listed next were all sequenced from one sample in a study of early T cells in non-severe SARS-CoV-2 infection. TCRdb reprocessed the 5' RACE reads via MiXCR and lists one record per CDR3 protein. This repertoire shows about 77,000 distinct CDR3 sequences, 5% found once; its top ten account for less than 9.5%. The material sequenced was whole blood, taken at baseline. The source of these receptors is an adult who was a healthcare worker with PCR-confirmed SARS-CoV-2 infection or an uninfected control (not recorded which).

The table lists this clonotype with many counts. The chain couples TRBV2 to TRBJ2-7; tentative D call: TRBD2 (5 bases). Germline assignment: CDR1 SNHLY and CDR2 FYNNEI. V shed 4 bases and J shed 5 bases, with 12 bases lying between them. This CDR3 region has 13 residues. This CDR3 reads CASSGGELDEQYF. CDR3 DNA sequence: TGTGCCAGCAGTGGTGGGGAGCTGGACGAGCAGTACTTC.

V gene TRBV20-1 combines with J gene TRBJ2-3; D unresolved. This CDR3 has 12 residues. V was clipped by 1 base and J by 0 bases, with 2 bases between them. From germline, CDR1 is DFQATT and CDR2 SNEGSKA (reference sequence). The CDR3, as DNA: TGCAGTGCTAGAGGTAGCACAGATACGCAGTATTTT. It encodes CSARGSTDTQYF.

CDR3 loop: CASSLEANSGNTIYF. The DNA of the CDR3 is TGCGCCAGCAGCTTGGAAGCAAACTCTGGAAACACCATATATTTT. V and J are TRBV5-1 and TRBJ1-3; D is undetermined. The CDR3 has 15 amino acids. Trimming removed 0 bases at V and 0 bases at J, with 7 bases between. CDR1 and CDR2 (germline): SGHRS, YFSETQ.

The table lists this clonotype with many counts. The J gene is TRBJ2-7, the V gene TRBV7-9; 7 bases fit TRBD2. The CDR3 contains 13 residues. Germline V gives CDR1 SEHNR, CDR2 FQNEAQ (reference sequence). V shed 3 bases, J shed 2 bases, and the junction held 1 base outside the gene matches. The CDR3 DNA follows: TGTGCCAGCAGCTTTACTAGCGCCTACGAGCAGTACTTC. Amino acids: CASSFTSAYEQYF.

This clonotype has at least ten counts. V usage is TRBV5-5 and J usage is TRBJ1-1; perhaps TRBD1 as D (5 bases). The length of the CDR3 is 15 residues. Germline assignment: CDR1 SGHKS and CDR2 YYEKEE (reference sequence). Trimming removed 2 bases from V and 1 base from J, with 12 bases in between. CDR3 nucleotides: TGTGCCAGCAGCTTTCAGGGAGAGGGGAACACTGAAGCTTTCTTT. It codes for CASSFQGEGNTEAFF.

This clonotype was detected ten times or more. This chain links TRBV12-3 or TRBV12-4 with TRBJ1-1, with D unclear. The CDR3 runs to 15 residues. Deletions cut 4 bases from V and 4 bases from J, with 16 bases between. The CDR3 loop reads CASSSSRAGLTEAFF. The CDR3 DNA is TGTGCCAGCAGTTCTTCTAGGGCAGGCCTCACTGAAGCTTTCTTT.

This clonotype was found many times. J is TRBJ1-5 and V is TRBV12-3 or TRBV12-4, with a possible D match to TRBD1 (5 bases). The CDR3 length is 15 residues. V lost 6 bases, J lost 5 bases, and 17 bases lay in between. CDR3 sequence: CASRLAGGRDQPQHF. The CDR3 region has the DNA TGTGCCAGCAGACTAGCCGGGGGTCGCGATCAGCCCCAGCATTTT.

At least ten counts were recorded for this clonotype. CDR3 sequence reads: CSVPVQGNHEQYF. The CDR3 DNA reads as TGCAGTGTTCCGGTCCAGGGTAATCACGAGCAGTACTTC. This rearrangement joins TRBV20-1 to TRBJ2-7, with a tentative D call TRBD1 (5 bases). Germline CDR1 is DFQATT and CDR2 is SNEGSKA (reference sequence). The CDR3 has 13 residues. V lost 7 bases and J 5 bases, leaving 18 bases between the germline ends.

The chain recombines TRBV4-1 with TRBJ2-7; TRBD1 matches at 9 bases. V was clipped by 4 bases and J by 2 bases; unmatched bases: 9. Germline CDR1 MGHRA, CDR2 YSYEKL. This CDR3 comprises 16 residues. CDR3 in DNA: TGCGCCAGCAGCCCGTCCTCGGACAGGGGAGCCTACGAGCAGTACTTC. It codes for CASSPSSDRGAYEQYF.

The chain employs TRBV4-1 and TRBJ2-7; D is tentatively TRBD1 or TRBD2 (5 bases each). CDR1 and CDR2 (germline): MGHRA, YSYEKL. This CDR3 contains 16 residues. Trimming pared 4 bases from V and 0 bases from J, leaving 16 bases between. The CDR3 spells CASSRGVAGRSYEQYF. The CDR3 DNA follows: TGCGCCAGCAGCCGAGGGGTGGCGGGCCGCTCCTACGAGCAGTACTTC.